This TCR beta chain was captured in a study of immune reconstitution after stem cell transplant in scleroderma. Germline V gives CDR1 DFQATT, CDR2 SNEGSKA (reference sequence). V lost 5 bases and J lost 1; bases outside the gene matches: 3. The CDR3 sequence is 15 residues long. A single record per CDR3 protein comes from TCRdb applying MiXCR to the RT-PCR reads. The table records around 2,000 distinct CDR3 sequences, 7.5% to 9% of them present only once. The specimen was collected before or after autologous hematopoietic stem cell transplantation (not recorded which). V usage is TRBV20-1 and J usage is TRBJ2-5, with TRBD2 identical over 14 bases. The TCR sequence derives from a male donor with systemic sclerosis. This CDR3 reads CSAGTSGGIQETQYF. The DNA for the CDR3 is TGCAGTGCTGGGACTAGCGGGGGCATCCAAGAGACCCAGTACTTC.